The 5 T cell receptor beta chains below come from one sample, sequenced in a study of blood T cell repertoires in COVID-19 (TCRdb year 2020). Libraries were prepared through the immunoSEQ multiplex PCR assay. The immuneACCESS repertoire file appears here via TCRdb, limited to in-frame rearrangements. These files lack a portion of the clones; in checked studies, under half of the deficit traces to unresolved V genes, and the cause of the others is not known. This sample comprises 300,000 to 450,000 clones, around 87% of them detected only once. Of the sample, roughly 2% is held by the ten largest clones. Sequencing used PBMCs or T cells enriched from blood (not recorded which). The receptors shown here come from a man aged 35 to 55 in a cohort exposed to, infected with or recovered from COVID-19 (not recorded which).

This CDR3 reads CASSEPRGAGRIEQYF. The CDR3 nucleotides read TGTGCCAGCAGTGAACCTCGGGGGGCGGGACGGATCGAGCAGTACTTC. This chain uses TRBV25-1 with TRBJ2-7; tentative D call: TRBD2 (7 bases). Looked up from germline, CDR1 is MGHDK and CDR2 is SYGVNS. V shed 2 bases and J shed 6 bases, with 20 bases lying between them. The CDR3 is 16 residues long.

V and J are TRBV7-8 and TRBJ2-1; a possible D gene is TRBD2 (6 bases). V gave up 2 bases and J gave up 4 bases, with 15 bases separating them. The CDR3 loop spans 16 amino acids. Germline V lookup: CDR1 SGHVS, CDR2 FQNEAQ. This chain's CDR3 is CASSLWLATIYNEQFF. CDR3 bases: TGTGCCAGCAGCTTATGGCTAGCGACGATTTACAATGAGCAGTTCTTC.

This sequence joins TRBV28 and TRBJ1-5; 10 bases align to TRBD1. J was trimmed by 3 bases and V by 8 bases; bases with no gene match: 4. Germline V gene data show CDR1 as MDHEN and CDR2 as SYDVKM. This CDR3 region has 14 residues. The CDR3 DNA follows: TGTGCCAGCTACGGGACAGGGGACAATCAGCCCCAGCATTTT. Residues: CASYGTGDNQPQHF.

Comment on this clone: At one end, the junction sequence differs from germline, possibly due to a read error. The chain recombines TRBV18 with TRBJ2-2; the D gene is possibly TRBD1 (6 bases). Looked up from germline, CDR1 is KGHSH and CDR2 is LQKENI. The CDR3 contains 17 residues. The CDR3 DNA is TGTGCCAGCTCCCCACCCGGACAGTCACGGAACACCGGGGAGCTGTTTTTT. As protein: CASSPPGQSRNTGELFF.

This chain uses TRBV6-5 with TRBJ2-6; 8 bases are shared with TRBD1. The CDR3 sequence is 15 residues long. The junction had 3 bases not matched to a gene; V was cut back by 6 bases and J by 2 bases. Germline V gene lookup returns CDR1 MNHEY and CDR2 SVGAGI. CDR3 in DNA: TGTGCCAGCAGCTGGACAGGGACTGGGGCCAACGTCCTGACTTTC. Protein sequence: CASSWTGTGANVLTF.